The present entry profiles one T cell receptor (beta chain) with its context. As yet, its antigen is unknown. The data stem from a study of cytomegalovirus exposure and HLA in healthy donors. Study context: The 500 to 850 first-cohort repertoires and the 110 or so validation repertoires shared the same platform, a later analysis reported. General observations from the study: Three CMV-associated chains were confirmed in vitro to be specific for CMV antigens. The authors enumerated over 150 TCR beta chains as linked to cytomegalovirus.

Using immunoSEQ multiplex PCR, the repertoire was profiled, and TCRdb retains in-frame clones only, with some absent. The sample shows some 130,000 clones, roughly nine tenths of them seen only once. The germline V gene encodes CDR1 MNHNY and CDR2 SVGAGI (reference sequence). The V gene lost 11 bases and the J gene lost 5 bases, with 16 bases spanning the gap. The CDR3 spans 12 residues. This clonotype was sampled from a woman between 18 and 30 years old in good health and CMV-seronegative. Sequencing used PBMCs. The rearrangement uses TRBV6-6 and TRBJ2-7, with D possibly matching TRBD1 (6 bases). The CDR3 spells CAGGQSRDEQYF. CDR3 DNA: TGTGCCGGAGGACAGTCTCGGGACGAGCAGTACTTC.